Below are 3 T cell receptor beta chains sequenced from a single sample in a study of blood T cell repertoires in COVID-19. Some clones are missing from TCRdb's copy, which holds only in-frame ones; the method was immunoSEQ multiplex PCR. This table has 80,000 to 100,000 clones, 81% appearing once. Sequencing used peripheral blood. The source is a man aged 60-69 years with acute or convalescent COVID-19.

The J gene is TRBJ1-2, the V gene TRBV10-3; D not resolved. V lost 0 bases, J lost 5 bases, and 7 bases lay in between. The CDR3 totals 13 residues. Germline assignment: CDR1 ENHRY and CDR2 SYGVKD. The CDR3 loop reads CAISESGEYGYTF. As DNA, the CDR3 is TGTGCCATCAGTGAGTCGGGAGAATATGGCTACACCTTC.

The CDR3 DNA reads TGTGCCAGCAGCCAAGTCCCAGACGAGCAGTACTTC. Its protein product is CASSQVPDEQYF. The chain uses TRBV3-1 (or the pseudogene TRBV3-2) and TRBJ2-7; D is undetermined. Trimming stripped 1 base from V and 5 bases from J, with 6 bases between. Germline V gives CDR1 LGHDT, CDR2 YNNKEL (reference sequence). The CDR3 runs 12 residues.

The gene calls are TRBV28 and TRBJ2-1; TRBD2 matches at 10 bases. The V and J ends lost 6 bases and 0 bases, in that order; junction bases with no gene match: 5. CDR3 size: 16 residues. Germline lookup yields CDR1 MDHEN and CDR2 SYDVKM. The CDR3 loop reads CASSGAGGSSYNEQFF. CDR3 nucleotides: TGTGCCAGCAGCGGAGCGGGAGGGAGCTCCTACAATGAGCAGTTCTTC. The full variable domain, rest sourced from reference TRBV28 and TRBJ2-1, is DVKVTQSSRYLVKRTGEKVFLECVQDMDHENMFWYRQDPGLGLRLIYFSYDVKMKEKGDIPEGYSVSREKKERFSLILESASTNQTSMYLCASSGAGGSSYNEQFFGPGTRLTVL.